Listed here is a single T cell receptor (beta chain). The antigen remains undetermined. These data originate in a study of a mutant IDH1 vaccine in newly diagnosed glioma. Regarding the study as a whole: Vaccine-induced responses were seen in roughly 93% of patients, spanning several MHC alleles. Apparently, pseudoprogression bore no relation to changes among the top peripheral T cell clonotypes.

The length of the CDR3 is 18 residues. The V segment lost 7 bases and the J segment 1 base; nucleotides outside the gene matches: 9. Germline loops: CDR1 MDHEN, CDR2 SYDVKM. Noted time point: week 11, during vaccination. Doses comprised 300 ug of mutant IDH1 20-mer peptide each, plus topical imiquimod. The assay was immunoSEQ multiplex PCR, and TCRdb's table has in-frame clones only and misses some. Among around 100,000 clones, 85% to 90% were seen once, and the ten largest hold roughly 0.62%. This sample comprised PBMCs, obtained from a glioma patient whose treatment included an IDH1 peptide vaccine. The clonotype was recovered from a woman aged 45-65 years with glioma. This chain connects TRBV28 to TRBJ2-2; 13 nucleotides agree with TRBD2. CDR3 in amino acids: CASTFGLAGVLNTGELFF. CDR3 DNA: TGTGCCAGCACCTTTGGACTAGCGGGAGTCTTGAACACCGGGGAGCTGTTTTTT.